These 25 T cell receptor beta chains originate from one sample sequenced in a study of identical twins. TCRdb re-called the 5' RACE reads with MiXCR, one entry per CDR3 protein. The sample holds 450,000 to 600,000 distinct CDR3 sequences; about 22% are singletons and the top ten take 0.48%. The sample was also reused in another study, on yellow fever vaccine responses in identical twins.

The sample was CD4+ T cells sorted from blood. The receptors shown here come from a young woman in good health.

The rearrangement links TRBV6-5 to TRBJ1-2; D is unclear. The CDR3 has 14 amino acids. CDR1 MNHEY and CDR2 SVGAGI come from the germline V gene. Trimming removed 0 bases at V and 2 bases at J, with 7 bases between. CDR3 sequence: CASSYSNGNYGYTF. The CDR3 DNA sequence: TGTGCCAGCAGTTACTCGAATGGGAACTATGGCTACACCTTC.

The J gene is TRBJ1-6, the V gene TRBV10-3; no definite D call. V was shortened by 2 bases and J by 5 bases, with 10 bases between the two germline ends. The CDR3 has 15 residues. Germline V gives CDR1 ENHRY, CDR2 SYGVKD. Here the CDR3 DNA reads TGTGCCATCAGTGAGGGGAGGGAAAATAATTCACCCCTCCACTTT. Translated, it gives CAISEGRENNSPLHF.

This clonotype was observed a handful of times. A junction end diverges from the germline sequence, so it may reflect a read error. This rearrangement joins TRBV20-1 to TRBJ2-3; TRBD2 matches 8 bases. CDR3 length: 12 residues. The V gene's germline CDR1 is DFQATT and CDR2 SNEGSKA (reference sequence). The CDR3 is CSPSGLTDTQYF. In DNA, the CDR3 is TGCAGTCCTAGCGGGCTTACAGATACGCAGTATTTT.

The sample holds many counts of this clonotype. The CDR3 loop is CASSLRAGGSTDTQYF. CDR3 nucleotide sequence: TGCGCCAGCAGCCTCCGAGCGGGAGGGAGTACAGATACGCAGTATTTT. V is TRBV5-1 and J is TRBJ2-3; TRBD2 matches 10 bases. The CDR3 is made up of 16 amino acids. The V gene's germline CDR1 is SGHRS and CDR2 YFSETQ. J was trimmed by 3 bases and V by 4 bases; bases with no gene match: 8.

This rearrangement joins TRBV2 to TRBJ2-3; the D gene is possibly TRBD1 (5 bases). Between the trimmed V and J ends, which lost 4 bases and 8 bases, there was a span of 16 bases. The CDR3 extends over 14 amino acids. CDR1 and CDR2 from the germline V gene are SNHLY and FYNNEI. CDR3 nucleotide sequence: TGTGCCAGCAGTGTTCCAGGGAATAAGCGTACGCAGTATTTT. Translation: CASSVPGNKRTQYF.

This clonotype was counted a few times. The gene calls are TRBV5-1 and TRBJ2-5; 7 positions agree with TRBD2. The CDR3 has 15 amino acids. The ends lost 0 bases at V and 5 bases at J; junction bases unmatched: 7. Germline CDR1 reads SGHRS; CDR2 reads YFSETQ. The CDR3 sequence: CASSLGAGRDETQYF. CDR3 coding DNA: TGCGCCAGCAGCTTGGGGGCAGGGAGGGACGAGACCCAGTACTTC.

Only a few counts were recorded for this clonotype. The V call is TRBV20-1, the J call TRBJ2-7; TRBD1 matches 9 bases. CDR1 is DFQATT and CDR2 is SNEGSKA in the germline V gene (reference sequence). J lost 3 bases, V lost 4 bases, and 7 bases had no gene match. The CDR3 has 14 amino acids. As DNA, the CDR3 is TGCAGTGCTACCCCCCGGGACAGGGTCTACGAGCAGTACGTC. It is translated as CSATPRDRVYEQYV.

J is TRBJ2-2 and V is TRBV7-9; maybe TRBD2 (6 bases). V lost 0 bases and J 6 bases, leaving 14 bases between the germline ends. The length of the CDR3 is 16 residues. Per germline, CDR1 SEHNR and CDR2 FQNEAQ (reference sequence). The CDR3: CASSLAASVLAGELFF. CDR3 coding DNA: TGTGCCAGCAGCTTAGCGGCTAGCGTACTGGCCGGGGAGCTGTTTTTT.

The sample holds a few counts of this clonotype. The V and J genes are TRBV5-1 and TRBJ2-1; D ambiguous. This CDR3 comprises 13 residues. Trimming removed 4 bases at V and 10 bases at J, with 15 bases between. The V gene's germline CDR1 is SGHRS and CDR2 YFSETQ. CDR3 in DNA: TGCGCCAGCAGCCACTTGGGTTACGAGGAGCAGTTCTTC. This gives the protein CASSHLGYEEQFF.

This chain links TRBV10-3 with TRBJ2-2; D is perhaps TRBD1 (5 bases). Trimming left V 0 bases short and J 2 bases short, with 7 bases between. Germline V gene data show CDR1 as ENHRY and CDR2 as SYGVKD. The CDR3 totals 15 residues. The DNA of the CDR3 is TGTGCCATCAGTGAGTCTGGACAAAACACCGGGGAGCTGTTTTTT. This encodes CAISESGQNTGELFF.

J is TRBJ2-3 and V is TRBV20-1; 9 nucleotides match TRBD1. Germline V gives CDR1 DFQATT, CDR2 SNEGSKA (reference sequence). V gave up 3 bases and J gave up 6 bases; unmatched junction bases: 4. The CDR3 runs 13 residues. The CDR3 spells CSASRTGEDTQYF. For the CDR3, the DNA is TGCAGTGCTAGCCGGACAGGGGAGGATACGCAGTATTTT.

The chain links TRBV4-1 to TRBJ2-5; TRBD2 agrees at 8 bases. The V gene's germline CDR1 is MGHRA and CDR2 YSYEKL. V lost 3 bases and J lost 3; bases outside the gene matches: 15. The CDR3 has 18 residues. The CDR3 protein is CASSQSGLVTILKETQYF. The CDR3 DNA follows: TGCGCCAGCAGCCAGTCGGGACTAGTGACGATTTTAAAAGAGACCCAGTACTTC.

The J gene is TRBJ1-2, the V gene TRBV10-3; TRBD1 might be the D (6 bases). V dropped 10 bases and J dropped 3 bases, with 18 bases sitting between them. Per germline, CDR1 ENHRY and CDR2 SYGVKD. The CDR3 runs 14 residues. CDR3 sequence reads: CASKQGIGYYGYTF. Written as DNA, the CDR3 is TGTGCCAGCAAACAGGGTATCGGCTACTATGGCTACACCTTC.

The CDR3 region is CASSLSAGTGNEQYF. The CDR3 nucleotides read TGTGCCAGCAGCTTATCTGCCGGGACAGGCAACGAGCAGTACTTC. The chain has TRBV7-9 and TRBJ2-7, with TRBD1 matching 8 bases. V trimming: 2 bases; J trimming: 5 bases; junction bases outside the gene matches: 8. Germline V lookup: CDR1 SEHNR, CDR2 FQNEAQ (reference sequence). CDR3 length: 15 amino acids.

CDR3 loop: CASSQVGQGRREDTQYF. CDR3 in DNA: TGTGCCAGCAGCCAAGTCGGCCAGGGACGGAGGGAAGATACGCAGTATTTT. This sequence joins TRBV3-1 and TRBJ2-3; a possible D gene is TRBD2 (6 bases). The CDR3 covers 17 residues. The germline CDR1 and CDR2 sequences are LGHDT and YNNKEL (reference sequence). V was clipped by 1 base and J by 5 bases, with 19 bases between them.

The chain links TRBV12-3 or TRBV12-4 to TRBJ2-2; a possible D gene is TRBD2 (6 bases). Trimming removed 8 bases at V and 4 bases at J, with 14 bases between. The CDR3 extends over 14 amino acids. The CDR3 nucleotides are TGTGCCAGCCGAGTGGAGGGTTCCACCGGGGAGCTGTTTTTT. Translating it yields CASRVEGSTGELFF.

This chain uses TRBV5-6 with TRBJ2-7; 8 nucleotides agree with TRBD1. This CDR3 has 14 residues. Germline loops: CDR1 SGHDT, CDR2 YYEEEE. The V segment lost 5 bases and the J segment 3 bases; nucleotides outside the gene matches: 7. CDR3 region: CASSSQGANYEQYV. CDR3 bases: TGTGCCAGCAGTTCTCAGGGGGCGAACTACGAGCAGTACGTC.

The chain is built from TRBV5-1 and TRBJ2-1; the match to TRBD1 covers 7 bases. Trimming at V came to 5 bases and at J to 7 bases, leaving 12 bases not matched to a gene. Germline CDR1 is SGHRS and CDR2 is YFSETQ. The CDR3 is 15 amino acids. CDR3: CASSLTGLVGNEQFF. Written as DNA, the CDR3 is TGCGCCAGCAGTTTGACAGGGTTGGTTGGGAATGAGCAGTTCTTC.

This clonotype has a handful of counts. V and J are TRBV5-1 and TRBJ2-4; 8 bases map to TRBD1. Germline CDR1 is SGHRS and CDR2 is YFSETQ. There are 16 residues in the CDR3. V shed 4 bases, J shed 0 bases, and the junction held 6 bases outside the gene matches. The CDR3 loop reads CASSTTGGLAKNIQYF. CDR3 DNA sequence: TGCGCCAGCAGCACCACAGGGGGACTAGCCAAAAACATTCAGTACTTC.

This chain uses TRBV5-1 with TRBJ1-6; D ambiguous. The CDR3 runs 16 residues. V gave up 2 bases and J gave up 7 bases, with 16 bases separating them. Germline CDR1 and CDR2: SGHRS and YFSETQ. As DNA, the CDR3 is TGCGCCAGCAGCTTAGAGAACAGCATTTCGAATTCACCCCTCCACTTT. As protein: CASSLENSISNSPLHF.

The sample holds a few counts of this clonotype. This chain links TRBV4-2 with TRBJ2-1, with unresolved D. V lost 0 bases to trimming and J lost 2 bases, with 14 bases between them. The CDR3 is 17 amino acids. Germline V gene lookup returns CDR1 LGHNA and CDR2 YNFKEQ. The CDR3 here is CASSQDAARLTYNEQFF. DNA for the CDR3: TGTGCCAGCAGCCAAGATGCGGCTCGCCTAACCTACAATGAGCAGTTCTTC.

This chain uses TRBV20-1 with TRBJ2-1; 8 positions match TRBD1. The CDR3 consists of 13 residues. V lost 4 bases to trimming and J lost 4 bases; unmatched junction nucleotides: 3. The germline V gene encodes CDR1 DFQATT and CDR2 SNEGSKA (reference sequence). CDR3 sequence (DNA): TGCAGTGCTACCGGACAGGGTTACAATGAGCAGTTCTTC. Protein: CSATGQGYNEQFF.

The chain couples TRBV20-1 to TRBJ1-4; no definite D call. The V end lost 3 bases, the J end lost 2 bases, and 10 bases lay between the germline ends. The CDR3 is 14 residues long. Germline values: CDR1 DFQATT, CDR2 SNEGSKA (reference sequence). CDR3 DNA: TGCAGTGCTAGCTCACATCCGACTAATGAAAAACTGTTTTTT. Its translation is CSASSHPTNEKLFF.

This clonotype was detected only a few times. The CDR3 bases are TGCAGCGTAGTCGGTGTGAACGGTGAGCAGTTCTTC. It codes for CSVVGVNGEQFF. The rearrangement uses TRBV29-1 and TRBJ2-1; D not certain. V was trimmed by 6 bases and J by 9 bases, leaving 15 bases between them. The length of the CDR3 is 12 residues. Germline CDR1 and CDR2: SQVTM and ANQGSEA.

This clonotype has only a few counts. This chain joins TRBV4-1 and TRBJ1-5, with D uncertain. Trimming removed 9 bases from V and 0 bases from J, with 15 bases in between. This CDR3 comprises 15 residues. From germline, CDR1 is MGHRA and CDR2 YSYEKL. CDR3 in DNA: TGCGCCAGTAGTGGGGTAGTCAATAGCAATCAGCCCCAGCATTTT. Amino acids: CASSGVVNSNQPQHF.